What follows describes a single T cell receptor beta chain. What it binds is unknown. These data come from a study of Ad26.COV2.S vaccination and SARS-CoV-2 variants. Study observations and caveats: Substantial breadth in spike-specific CD8+ and CD4+ T cell responses was reportedly seen after vaccination.

Treatment described: roughly 19 received Ad26.COV2.S at low or high dose, single or two shots; 5 received placebo; per-sample allocation not given. Vaccine and placebo recipients were sampled on day 63 after the first injection. In Boston, an adult donor aged 18-55 years took part. Vaccination employed an Ad26 vector expressing the Wuhan-strain SARS-CoV-2 spike. Germline CDR1 SQVTM, CDR2 ANQGSEA. The CDR3 contains 12 residues. The germline V and J ends were trimmed by 6 bases and 2 bases, with 10 bases remaining between them. The assay was immunoSEQ multiplex PCR, and TCRdb's table has in-frame clones only and misses some. Of about 320,000 clones in the sample, 85% were seen once.

The sequenced sample was peripheral blood, obtained in a trial of Ad26.COV2.S vaccine versus placebo. The TCR was taken from a person aged 18-60 years who received the Ad26.COV2.S COVID-19 vaccine or a placebo. This rearrangement joins TRBV29-1 to TRBJ1-2; D gene unclear. As DNA, the CDR3 is TGCAGCGTGCGCAATCAAAACTATGGCTACACCTTC. Its protein is CSVRNQNYGYTF.